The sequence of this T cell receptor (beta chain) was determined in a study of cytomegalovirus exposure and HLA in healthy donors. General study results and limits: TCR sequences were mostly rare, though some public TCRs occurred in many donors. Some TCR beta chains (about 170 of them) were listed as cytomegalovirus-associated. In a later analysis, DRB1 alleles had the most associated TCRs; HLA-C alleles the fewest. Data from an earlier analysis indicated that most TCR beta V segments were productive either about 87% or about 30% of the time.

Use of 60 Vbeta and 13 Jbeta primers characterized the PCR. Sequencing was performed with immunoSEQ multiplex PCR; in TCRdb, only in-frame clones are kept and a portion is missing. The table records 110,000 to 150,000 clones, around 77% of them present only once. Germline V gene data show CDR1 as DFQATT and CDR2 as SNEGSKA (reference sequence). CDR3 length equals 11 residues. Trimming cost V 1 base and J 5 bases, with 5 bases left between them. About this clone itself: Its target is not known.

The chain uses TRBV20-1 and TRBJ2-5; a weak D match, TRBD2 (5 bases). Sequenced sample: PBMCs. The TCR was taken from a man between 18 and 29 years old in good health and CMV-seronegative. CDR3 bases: TGCAGTGCTAGAGGGAGGGAGACCCAGTACTTC. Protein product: CSARGRETQYF.